In this sample, the clone carrying this T cell receptor (beta chain) turned up a few times. What it recognizes is unknown. The data stem from a study of OX40 agonist ivuxolimab in advanced cancers. Study summary: Ivuxolimab, an antibody that agonizes OX40 (CD134), was administered to the patients. Every patient in dose escalation had hepatocellular carcinoma, melanoma, renal cell or head and neck cancer.

TCRdb's table, derived via immunoSEQ multiplex PCR, lists solely in-frame clones and lacks some. The data show fewer than 70,000 clones, more than 65% seen once. Notes on the study in general: There were also nonresponders showing low normalized T-cell clonal expansion. CD4+ and CD8+ T cells in blood underwent clonal expansion by week 6 at 0.1 to 3.0 mg/kg.

The sequences come from CD4+ or CD8+ T cells sorted from blood, collected in a trial of the OX40 agonist ivuxolimab. The TCR sequence derives from an adult with an advanced solid tumor such as melanoma, head and neck, liver or kidney cancer.

The CDR3 region is CASSLPWGAEAFF. DNA for the CDR3: TGTGCCAGCAGTCTCCCGTGGGGGGCTGAAGCTTTCTTT. The chain uses TRBV28 and TRBJ1-1; possibly TRBD1 for D (5 bases). Germline V gene lookup returns CDR1 MDHEN and CDR2 SYDVKM. The CDR3 is 13 amino acids. V was trimmed by 5 bases and J by 6 bases, leaving 13 bases between them.